Following are 19 T cell receptor beta chains from one sample sequenced in a study of beta chain features in type 1 diabetes. Sequencing targeted expressed TCRB transcripts, as all isolated RNA had been reverse transcribed. Profiling relied on immunoSEQ multiplex PCR, and the TCRdb table lists in-frame clones only, not all of them. The sample yields about 900,000 clones, 15% to 20% seen once. The sequencing input was naive CD4+ T cells from blood. These receptors came from a young woman in good health.

V usage is TRBV23-1 and J usage is TRBJ2-7; D perhaps matches TRBD2 (6 bases). TRBV23-1 is reported as an ORF; its role is uncertain. The germline V and J ends were trimmed by 3 bases and 0 bases, with 18 bases remaining between them. The CDR3 has 17 amino acids. For the CDR3, the DNA is TGCGCCAGCAGTCACCAATCACTAGCAGAGAGCTCCTACGAGCAGTACTTC. Translating gives CASSHQSLAESSYEQYF.

This chain links TRBV7-2 with TRBJ2-3, with D uncertain. Germline V gene lookup returns CDR1 SGHTA and CDR2 FQGNSA. The CDR3 is made up of 14 amino acids. Between the trimmed V and J ends, which lost 5 bases and 2 bases, there was a span of 11 bases. Here the CDR3 DNA reads TGTGCCAGCAGCCCGGGCCTCTTCACAGATACGCAGTATTTT. This encodes CASSPGLFTDTQYF.

Only a few counts were recorded for this clone. The CDR3: CAISGQGLAGSTYEQYF. The CDR3 coding sequence is TGTGCCATCAGCGGACAAGGACTAGCGGGTTCAACCTACGAGCAGTACTTC. The V call is TRBV10-3, the J call TRBJ2-7; TRBD2 aligns across 11 bases. Trimming took 6 bases from V and 2 from J; bases not matched to a gene: 12. CDR1 ENHRY and CDR2 SYGVKD come from the germline V gene. There are 17 residues in the CDR3.

For the CDR3, the DNA is TGTGCCAGCAGCTACCCGTTCCCGGGGACCCAGTACTTC. Protein sequence: CASSYPFPGTQYF. V and J are TRBV5-4 and TRBJ2-5; the D is unclear. The CDR3 is 13 residues long. The V and J ends lost 3 bases and 7 bases respectively, with 13 bases between them. The germline V gene encodes CDR1 SGHNT and CDR2 YYREEE (reference sequence).

The chain joins TRBV28 to TRBJ2-5, with D possibly being TRBD2 (5 bases). Per germline, CDR1 MDHEN and CDR2 SYDVKM. The CDR3 covers 13 residues. The V gene lost 5 bases and the J gene lost 2 bases, with 9 bases spanning the gap. CDR3 residues: CASSGLIQETQYF. The CDR3 coding sequence is TGTGCCAGCAGTGGACTGATTCAAGAGACCCAGTACTTC.

This clone was seen more than once but under ten times. V gene TRBV7-8 combines with J gene TRBJ2-7; 8 bases line up with TRBD1. J was trimmed by 6 bases and V by 4 bases; bases with no gene match: 5. CDR1 SGHVS and CDR2 FQNEAQ come from the germline V gene. This CDR3 contains 13 residues. CDR3 in DNA: TGTGCCAGCAGCTACGGACAGGGAGGCGAGCAGTACTTC. It specifies CASSYGQGGEQYF.

The J gene is TRBJ2-2, the V gene TRBV14, with TRBD2 matching over 9 bases. V lost 4 bases, J lost 6 bases, and 12 bases stayed unmatched. Germline-derived CDR1 and CDR2 are SGHDN and FVKESK. CDR3 length: 17 residues. The CDR3 region is CASSPSPSGIVAGELFF. The DNA for the CDR3 is TGTGCCAGCAGCCCGTCCCCTAGCGGGATAGTTGCCGGGGAGCTGTTTTTT.

The chain couples TRBV5-6 to TRBJ1-2; D is unclear. CDR1 and CDR2 from the germline V gene are SGHDT and YYEEEE. CDR3 size: 14 residues. V was clipped by 0 bases and J by 4 bases, with 10 bases between them. The CDR3 sequence is CASSLDSLSYGYTF. CDR3 nucleotides: TGTGCCAGCAGCTTGGACTCACTTAGCTATGGCTACACCTTC. Based on the CDR3 plus reference TRBV5-6 and TRBJ1-2, the full variable domain is DAGVTQSPTHLIKTRGQQVTLRCSPKSGHDTVSWYQQALGQGPQFIFQYYEEEERQRGNFPDRFSGHQFPNYSSELNVNALLLGDSALYLCASSLDSLSYGYTFGSGTRLTVV.

This clone was detected a few times. This chain connects TRBV7-9 to TRBJ2-2; D is perhaps TRBD2 (6 bases). This CDR3 comprises 15 residues. The germline gives CDR1 SEHNR, CDR2 FQNEAQ (reference sequence). The V end was cut by 3 bases, the J end by 5 bases, with 13 bases between. CDR3 residues: CASSLRGGATGELFF. As DNA, the CDR3 is TGTGCCAGCAGCTTGAGAGGAGGGGCGACCGGGGAGCTGTTTTTT.

This clone was counted only a few times. J is TRBJ2-1 and V is TRBV15; 7 bases align to TRBD2. The CDR3 covers 17 residues. Germline lookup yields CDR1 LNHNV and CDR2 YYDKDF (reference sequence). Trimming at V came to 0 bases and at J to 0 bases, leaving 5 bases not matched to a gene. In DNA, the CDR3 is TGTGCCACCAGCAGAGATCGGCGCGGGAGCTCCTACAATGAGCAGTTCTTC. Translation: CATSRDRRGSSYNEQFF.

V is TRBV10-1 and J is TRBJ2-7; perhaps TRBD2 as D (5 bases). The CDR3 runs 15 residues. Trimming pared 7 bases from V and 0 bases from J, leaving 16 bases between. The germline gives CDR1 WNHNN, CDR2 SYGVQD (reference sequence). DNA of the CDR3: TGCGCCAGCAAATGTCGACGAGGGCTCTCCTACGAGCAGTACTTC. This encodes CASKCRRGLSYEQYF.

This clone was counted only a few times. In nucleotides, the CDR3 is TGTGCCAGCAATATAGACAGGGTCTCTGCTCAGTACTTC. It yields the protein CASNIDRVSAQYF. The V and J genes are TRBV2 and TRBJ2-4; 7 bases align to TRBD1. J gave up 12 bases and V 7 bases, and 12 bases lay outside the gene matches. The CDR3 has 13 amino acids. Germline V gene data show CDR1 as SNHLY and CDR2 as FYNNEI.

The sample holds a few counts of this clone. V is TRBV5-4 and J is TRBJ2-4; D perhaps matches TRBD1 (6 bases). V dropped 9 bases and J dropped 0 bases, with 16 bases sitting between them. CDR3 length equals 15 residues. In germline, CDR1 is SGHNT, CDR2 YYREEE (reference sequence). CDR3 region: CATSPNRVAKNIQYF. CDR3 in DNA: TGTGCCACCTCCCCAAACAGGGTAGCCAAAAACATTCAGTACTTC.

This clone showed up just a few times. This chain joins TRBV10-3 and TRBJ1-1; a weak D match, TRBD1 (5 bases). CDR1 is ENHRY, CDR2 SYGVKD, per germline. Trimming shortened V by 3 bases and J by 8 bases, and 13 bases separated the two germline ends. The CDR3 runs to 13 residues. In DNA form, the CDR3 reads TGTGCCATCAGTGACCATGGGACCCTCGAAGCTTTCTTT. This sequence encodes CAISDHGTLEAFF.

V is TRBV7-2 and J is TRBJ1-1, with a weak D call TRBD1 (6 bases). Germline V CDR1 and CDR2: SGHTA, FQGNSA. The CDR3 is 15 amino acids. V dropped 6 bases and J dropped 1 base, with 15 bases sitting between them. The DNA of the CDR3 is TGTGCCAGCAGACATTCCGACAGGCCGAACACTGAAGCTTTCTTT. As protein: CASRHSDRPNTEAFF.

The chain recombines TRBV10-3 with TRBJ1-3, with a tentative D call TRBD1 (5 bases). CDR3 size: 17 residues. The V and J ends lost 1 base and 0 bases respectively, with 13 bases between them. The germline CDR1 and CDR2 sequences are ENHRY and SYGVKD. The CDR3 region is CAISEFRGLISGNTIYF. CDR3 coding DNA: TGTGCCATCAGTGAGTTCCGGGGCTTGATCTCTGGAAACACCATATATTTT.

The CDR3 DNA follows: TGTGCCAGTAGCCGGGACAGGATAAATGAAAAACTGTTTTTT. It codes for CASSRDRINEKLFF. The rearrangement uses TRBV19 and TRBJ1-4; 8 bases map to TRBD1. Trimming cost V 6 bases and J 5 bases; bases outside gene matches: 5. This CDR3 has 14 residues. Germline CDR1 reads LNHDA; CDR2 reads SQIVND (reference sequence).

This clone has a count of ten or more. J is TRBJ2-6 and V is TRBV21-1; the D segment call TRBD1 is taken from the table without a DNA check. TRBV21-1 is shown as a pseudogene. This CDR3 contains 17 residues. CDR3 region: CASSKKRTGVGANVLTF. In nucleotides, the CDR3 is TGTGCCAGCAGCAAAAAACGGACAGGGGTCGGGGCCAACGTCCTGACTTTC.

V usage is TRBV18 and J usage is TRBJ1-2; 9 nucleotides agree with TRBD1. The trim removed 2 bases at V and 8 bases at J, leaving 6 bases unmatched. This CDR3 spans 14 amino acids. Germline V gene lookup returns CDR1 KGHSH and CDR2 LQKENI. In DNA form, the CDR3 reads TGTGCCAGCTCACCAGCGGACAGGGGAAGAGGCTACACCTTC. Amino acids: CASSPADRGRGYTF. The variable domain in full, completed from reference TRBV18 and TRBJ1-2, reads NAGVMQNPRHLVRRRGQEARLRCSPMKGHSHVYWYRQLPEEGLKFMVYLQKENIIDESGMPKERFSAEFPKEGPSILRIQQVVRGDSAAYFCASSPADRGRGYTFGSGTRLTVV.